Listed here is a single T cell receptor beta chain. Antigen: not known. V gave up 5 bases and J gave up 7 bases; unmatched junction bases: 6. CDR3 length: 15 residues. Per germline, CDR1 SGHNT and CDR2 YENEEA. The data derive from a study of cytomegalovirus exposure and HLA in healthy donors. Study-level points and caveats: Listed as cytomegalovirus-associated were roughly 180 TCR beta chains.

TCRdb keeps only in-frame clones here, not all; method: immunoSEQ multiplex PCR. The sample has about 200,000 clones; around 87% are singletons. The chain recombines TRBV11-3 with TRBJ2-2; TRBD1 matches 11 bases. Sequenced material: PBMCs. The origin of this receptor is a woman under 30 in good health and CMV-seropositive. CDR3 protein: CASSAGGQGGGELFF. Written as DNA, the CDR3 is TGTGCCAGCAGCGCCGGGGGACAGGGGGGCGGGGAGCTGTTTTTT.